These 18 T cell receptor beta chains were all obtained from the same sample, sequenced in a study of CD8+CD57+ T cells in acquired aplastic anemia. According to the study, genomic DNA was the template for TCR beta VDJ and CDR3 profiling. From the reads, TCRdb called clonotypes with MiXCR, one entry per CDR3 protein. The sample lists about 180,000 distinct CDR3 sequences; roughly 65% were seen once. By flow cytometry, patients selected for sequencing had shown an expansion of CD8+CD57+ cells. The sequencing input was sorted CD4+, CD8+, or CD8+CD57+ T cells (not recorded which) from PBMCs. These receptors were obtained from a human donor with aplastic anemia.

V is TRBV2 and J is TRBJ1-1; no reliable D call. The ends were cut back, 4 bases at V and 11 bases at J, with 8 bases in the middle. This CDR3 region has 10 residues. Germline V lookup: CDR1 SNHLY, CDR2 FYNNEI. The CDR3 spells CASSVSQAFF. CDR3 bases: TGTGCCAGCAGTGTCTCTCAGGCTTTCTTT. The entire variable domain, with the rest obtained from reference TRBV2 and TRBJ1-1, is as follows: EPEVTQTPSHQVTQMGQEVILRCVPISNHLYFYWYRQILGQKVEFLVSFYNNEISEKSEIFDDQFSVERPDGSNFTLKIRSTKLEDSAMYFCASSVSQAFFGQGTRLTVV.

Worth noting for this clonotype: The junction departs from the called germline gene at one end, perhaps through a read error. CDR3 DNA sequence: TGTGCCAGCAGCTTCTCGGAGACCCAGTACTTC. Encoded protein: CASSFSETQYF. The gene calls are TRBV5-1 and TRBJ2-5; D not resolved. Germline V CDR1 and CDR2: SGHRS, YFSETQ. This CDR3 comprises 11 residues. The variable domain in full, completed from reference TRBV5-1 and TRBJ2-5, reads KAGVTQTPRYLIKTRGQQVTLSCSPISGHRSVSWYQQTPGQGLQFLFEYFSETQRNKGNFPGRFSGRQFSNSRSEMNVSTLELGDSALYLCASSFSETQYFGPGTRLLVL.

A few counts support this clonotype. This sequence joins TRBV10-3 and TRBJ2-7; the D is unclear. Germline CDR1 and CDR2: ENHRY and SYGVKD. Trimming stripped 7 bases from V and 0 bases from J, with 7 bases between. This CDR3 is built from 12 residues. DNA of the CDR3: TGTGCCATCAAGCCTAGCTCCTACGAGCAGTACTTC. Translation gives CAIKPSSYEQYF.

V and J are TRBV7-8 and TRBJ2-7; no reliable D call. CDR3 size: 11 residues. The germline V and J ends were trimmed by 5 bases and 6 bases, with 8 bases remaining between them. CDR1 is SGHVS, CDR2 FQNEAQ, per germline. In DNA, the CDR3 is TGTGCCAGCAGCCAAGAAAGCGAGCAGTACTTC. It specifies CASSQESEQYF. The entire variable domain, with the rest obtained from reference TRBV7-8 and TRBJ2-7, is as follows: GAGVSQSPRYKVAKRGQDVALRCDPISGHVSLFWYQQALGQGPEFLTYFQNEAQLDKSGLPSDRFFAERPEGSVSTLKIQRTQQEDSAVYLCASSQESEQYFGPGTRLTVT.

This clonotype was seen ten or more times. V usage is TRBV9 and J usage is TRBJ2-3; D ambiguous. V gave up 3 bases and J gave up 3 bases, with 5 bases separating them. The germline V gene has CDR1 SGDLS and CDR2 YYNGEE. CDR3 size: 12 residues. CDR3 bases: TGTGCCAGCAGCGCTTCTACAGATACGCAGTATTTT. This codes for CASSASTDTQYF.

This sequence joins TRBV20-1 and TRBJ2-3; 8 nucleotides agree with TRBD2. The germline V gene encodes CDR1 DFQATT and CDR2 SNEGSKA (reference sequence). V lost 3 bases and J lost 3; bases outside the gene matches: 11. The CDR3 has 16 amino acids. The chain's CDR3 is CSARIPSGGRTDTQYF. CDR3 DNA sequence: TGCAGTGCTAGGATACCGAGTGGCGGGAGGACAGATACGCAGTATTTT.

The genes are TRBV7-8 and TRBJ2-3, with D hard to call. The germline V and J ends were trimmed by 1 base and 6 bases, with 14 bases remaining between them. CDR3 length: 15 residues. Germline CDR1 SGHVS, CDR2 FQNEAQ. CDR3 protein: CASSLGGYQGDTQYF. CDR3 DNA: TGTGCCAGCAGCTTAGGGGGATACCAAGGGGATACGCAGTATTTT.

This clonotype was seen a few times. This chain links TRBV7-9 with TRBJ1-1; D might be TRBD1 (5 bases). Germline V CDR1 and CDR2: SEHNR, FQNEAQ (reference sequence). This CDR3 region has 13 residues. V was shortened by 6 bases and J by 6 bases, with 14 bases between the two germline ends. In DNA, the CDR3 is TGTGCCAGCAGTGAATGGGCGGGGGCTGAAGCTTTCTTT. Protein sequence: CASSEWAGAEAFF. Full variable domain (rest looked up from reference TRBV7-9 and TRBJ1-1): DTGVSQNPRHKITKRGQNVTFRCDPISEHNRLYWYRQTLGQGPEFLTYFQNEAQLEKSRLLSDRFSAERPKGSFSTLEIQRTEQGDSAMYLCASSEWAGAEAFFGQGTRLTVV.

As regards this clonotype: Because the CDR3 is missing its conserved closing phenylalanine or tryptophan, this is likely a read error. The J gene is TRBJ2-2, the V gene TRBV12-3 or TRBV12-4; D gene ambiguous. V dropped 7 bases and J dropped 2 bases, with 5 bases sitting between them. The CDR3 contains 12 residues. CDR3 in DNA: TGTGCCAGCACGTCTAACACCGGGGAGCTGTTTCTT. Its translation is CASTSNTGELFL.

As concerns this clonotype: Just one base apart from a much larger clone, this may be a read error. CDR3 residues: CASRRANTEALF. In nucleotides, the CDR3 is TGTGCCAGCAGAAGGGCGAACACTGAAGCTCTCTTT. The chain carries TRBV6-5 and TRBJ1-1; no definite D call. The CDR3 sequence is 12 residues long. Germline-derived CDR1 and CDR2 are MNHEY and SVGAGI.

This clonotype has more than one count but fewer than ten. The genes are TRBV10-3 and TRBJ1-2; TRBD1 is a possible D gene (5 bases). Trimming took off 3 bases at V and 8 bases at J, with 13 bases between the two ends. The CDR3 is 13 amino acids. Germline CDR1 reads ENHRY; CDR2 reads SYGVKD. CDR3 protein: CAISEDQGYGYTF. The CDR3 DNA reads TGTGCCATCAGTGAAGATCAGGGATACGGCTACACCTTC.

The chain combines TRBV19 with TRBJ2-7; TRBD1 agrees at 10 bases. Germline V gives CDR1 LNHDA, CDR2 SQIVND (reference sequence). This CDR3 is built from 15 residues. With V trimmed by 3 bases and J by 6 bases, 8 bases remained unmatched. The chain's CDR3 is CASSMTGGRSGEQYF. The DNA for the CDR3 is TGTGCCAGTAGTATGACAGGGGGCCGGTCGGGCGAGCAGTACTTC. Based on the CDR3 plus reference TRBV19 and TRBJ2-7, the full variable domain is DGGITQSPKYLFRKEGQNVTLSCEQNLNHDAMYWYRQDPGQGLRLIYYSQIVNDFQKGDIAEGYSVSREKKESFPLTVTSAQKNPTAFYLCASSMTGGRSGEQYFGPGTRLTVT.

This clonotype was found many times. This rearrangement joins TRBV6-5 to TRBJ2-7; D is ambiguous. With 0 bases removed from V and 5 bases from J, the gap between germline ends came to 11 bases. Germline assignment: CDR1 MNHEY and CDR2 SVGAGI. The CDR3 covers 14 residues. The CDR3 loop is CASSYSGFNNEQYF. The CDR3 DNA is TGTGCCAGCAGTTACTCGGGCTTCAATAACGAGCAGTACTTC.

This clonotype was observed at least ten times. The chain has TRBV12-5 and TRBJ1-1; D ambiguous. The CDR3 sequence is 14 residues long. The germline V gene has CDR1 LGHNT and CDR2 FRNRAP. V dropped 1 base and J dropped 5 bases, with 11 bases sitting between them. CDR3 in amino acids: CASGLDALGTEAFF. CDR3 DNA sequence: TGTGCTAGTGGTTTGGACGCCTTGGGGACTGAAGCTTTCTTT.

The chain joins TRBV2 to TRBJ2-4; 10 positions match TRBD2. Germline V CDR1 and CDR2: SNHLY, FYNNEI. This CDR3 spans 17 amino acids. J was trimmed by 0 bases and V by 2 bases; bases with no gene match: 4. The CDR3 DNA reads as TGTGCCAGCAGTGAACCCCGACTAGCGGGAGCCAAAAACATTCAGTACTTC. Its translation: CASSEPRLAGAKNIQYF.

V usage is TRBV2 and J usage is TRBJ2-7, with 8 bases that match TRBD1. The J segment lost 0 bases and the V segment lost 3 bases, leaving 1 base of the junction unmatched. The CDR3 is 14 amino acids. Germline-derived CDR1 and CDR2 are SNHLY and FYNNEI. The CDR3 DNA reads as TGTGCCAGCAGTGATACAGGGGGCTCCTACGAGCAGTACTTC. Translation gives CASSDTGGSYEQYF.

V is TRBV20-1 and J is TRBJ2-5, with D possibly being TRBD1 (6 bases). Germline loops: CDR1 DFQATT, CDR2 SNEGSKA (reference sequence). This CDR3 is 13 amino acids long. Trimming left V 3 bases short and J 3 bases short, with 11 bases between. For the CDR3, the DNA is TGCAGTGCTAGTGGATCAGGGGAAGAGACCCAGTACTTC. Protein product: CSASGSGEETQYF.

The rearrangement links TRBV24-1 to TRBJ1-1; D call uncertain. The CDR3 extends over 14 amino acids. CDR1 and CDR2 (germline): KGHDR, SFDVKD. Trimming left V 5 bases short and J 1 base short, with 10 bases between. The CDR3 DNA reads TGTGCCACCAGTGCGTCGGACGGGAACACTGAAGCTTTCTTT. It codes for CATSASDGNTEAFF.